This TCR beta chain was identified during a study of cytomegalovirus exposure and HLA in healthy donors (dated by TCRdb to between 2016 and 2019). With respect to the entire study: An earlier analysis of approximately 640 of the donors reported approximately 270 Gb of sequence data and around 110 million unique TCR beta sequences from about 179 million T cells. An early release covering just under 650 HLA-typed donors comprised approximately 290 gigabases of sequencing data and tens of millions of unique TCR sequences. Of the 350 to 400 genotyped donors, about 80% fell in the genetic ancestry cluster associated with self-reported Caucasian donors. The aim of the study was to test whether cataloging public T cell receptors could identify signatures of past pathogen exposure. The study used immunosequencing to profile the T cell repertoires of under 700 subjects and linked those repertoires to cytomegalovirus serostatus. Along with the approximately 620-subject first cohort, a separate validation cohort of approximately 110 different subjects was used. The study combined high-throughput TCR immunosequencing, statistical association of individual TCRs with disease status, and machine learning to predict cytomegalovirus infection status. To study patterns of TCR occurrence, a later analysis re-analyzed previously published TCR beta repertoires from several hundred donors and added high-resolution HLA genotyping. Rather than drawing on any new phenotypic data, the later analysis identified candidate immune exposures from TCR beta sequences and the way those sequences occurred across donors. An earlier analysis of around 640 of the donors used high-throughput TCR beta sequencing to judge whether each TCR beta V gene segment behaved as functional or pseudogenic. Donor age, sex, ethnicity and CMV serostatus were compiled together with the repertoire data. A later genetic analysis used genome-wide SNP genotypes for about 60% of the 666 donors, treating that subset as a discovery cohort. Every discovery cohort repertoire had been produced on one sequencing platform. HLA typing covered class I and class II loci at four-digit resolution. Typing coverage differed by locus: A, B, C, DRB1 and DQB1 were typed in roughly 620-630 donors, DQA1 in 500 to 550, DPA1 in around 610, and DPB1 in approximately 450. Four to six DR-DQ haplotypes were handled as single units for association and clustering, since linkage in the cohort was strong. Across around 400 genotyped donors of the cohort, an average of approximately 200,000 unique TCR beta nucleotide sequences per donor were sequenced, and roughly 18% of those sequences were non-productive.

Concerning this clone itself: No antigen is known for it. The record has no base qualities; no much larger clone is one base away.

Libraries were built with the immunoSEQ multiplex PCR assay. For the multiplex PCR, a mixture combining 60 forward primers for TCR Vbeta segments and 13 reverse primers for TCR Jbeta segments was used. A multiplex PCR assay on genomic DNA amplified the CDR3 region of rearranged TCR beta genes. The amplified TCR beta libraries were sequenced on the Illumina HiSeq System as 87-base-pair reads. In the paper's pipeline: In a later analysis, tens of millions of unique TCR beta chains were counted across the approximately 640 repertoires, and approximately 11 million of these chains were shared by at least two donors. A nearest-neighbor algorithm error-corrected the raw reads and collapsed the reads into unique sequences, merging closely related sequences to remove PCR and sequencing errors. CDR3 sequences were aligned to IMGT reference sequences to assign V, D and J gene segments. Each retained sequence needed at least a six-nucleotide match to both a V gene segment and a J gene segment. Rearrangements were called productive when the CDR3 lacked stop codons and stayed in frame with V and J; all others were non-productive. CDR3 was defined according to IMGT convention as the region running from the second conserved V-encoded cysteine to the conserved J-encoded phenylalanine. The earlier analysis of about 590 of the donors excluded sequences that lacked an unambiguous match to a single V gene segment. In an earlier analysis of a few hundred of the donors, V segments were called functional above 56.7% productive rearrangements and were called segregating when the between-donor standard deviation exceeded 5%. A statistical classification framework was developed to diagnose cytomegalovirus status using the catalog of TCR beta chain sequences. In a later analysis, TCR nucleotide sequences were compared against IMGT/GENE-DB human TR gene sequences so that V and J genes could be assigned. A later analysis assigned CDR3 sequences and most-parsimonious VDJ recombination scenarios with the TCRdist pipeline. In a later analysis, each TCR beta chain was defined by its CDR3 amino acid sequence together with its V-gene family, and reads without a unique V-gene family were excluded. In a later analysis, around 650 highly shared, low-generation-probability nucleotide sequences were removed to address suspected cross-contamination and a sequencing artifact. In a later analysis, a clonal expansion index for each public chain was calculated from normalized within-repertoire ranks of inferred template counts. Generation probabilities in a later analysis came from a VDJ recombination model fitted to out-of-frame rearrangements, and those results were checked against IGoR. In a later analysis, TCR-TCR, TCR-HLA and TCR-CMV co-occurrence was scored with hypergeometric tests, and a repertoire-size bias correction was applied to TCR pairs. False discovery rates were estimated in a later analysis by permuting HLA or CMV assignments 20 times. A later analysis grouped co-occurring TCRs with DBSCAN, adding TCRdist sequence similarity when clustering within HLA-allele-positive subsets. Co-occurrence clustering excluded repertoires with fewer than 30,000 or more than 120,000 public chains, plus five with anomalous nucleotide sharing. The immuneACCESS repertoire file appears here via TCRdb, limited to in-frame rearrangements. These files lack a portion of the clones; in checked studies, under half of the deficit traces to unresolved V genes, and the cause of the others is not known. D and trimming were read from the DNA, whereas the V and J calls and clone size are those reported in that table. This sample gives under 200,000 clones in total; more than 65% of them show up just once. Together, the top ten hold 4.5% to 7.5% of the sample.

Germline trimming amounts to 5 bases on V and 8 bases on J, with 12 as the count of junction bases outside the gene matches. Via the germline V gene, CDR1 is LGHNA and CDR2 YNFKEQ. The CDR3, from cysteine to phenylalanine, totals 16 residues. The retained sequence is limited to the CDR3, 48 bases, with the frame set at the first base. Overall study outcomes, separate from this receptor: Across donors, most TCR sequences were observed very rarely, whereas some public TCRs were present in many individuals. V-gene and J-gene trimming of TCR beta chains was associated with a missense DCLRE1C variant in a later genetic analysis, and the association was replicated in an independent cohort. In a later analysis, HLA-associated TCR beta chains showed more clonal expansion and lower generation probabilities than non-associated chains that were equally common. Some IMGT-functional V segments, including TRBV6-2 and TRBV6-3, could not be told apart with the 87-base-pair reads, so those segments were excluded. The classifier was reported to diagnose cytomegalovirus status with high specificity and sensitivity in both the original and validation cohorts. Specific HLA alleles were associated with roughly 16,000 TCR beta sequences at a false discovery rate of 0.05 in a later analysis. Roughly uniform sequencing depth across donors was assumed in presence/absence analyses, although this assumption may not hold. A later analysis found that most CMV-associated TCR beta chains appeared HLA-restricted, with HLA associations seemingly driven largely by CMV exposure. It was suggested by the authors that the approach could potentially be generalized to other disease states and immunological phenotypes. In vitro tests confirmed that a few of the cytomegalovirus-associated TCR beta chains recognize cytomegalovirus antigens. For the cohort, immune exposure information was limited to CMV serostatus. A further reported finding was that TCR beta sequences accurately predicted the HLA-A and HLA-B alleles for most subjects in the first cohort. Strong co-occurrence of HLA alleles, especially DR and DQ, made assigning TCR associations to individual alleles difficult. A total of fewer than 200 TCR beta chains were listed by the study as associated with cytomegalovirus. According to a later genetic analysis, donors in an Asian-associated ancestry cluster had fewer N-insertions in productive TCRs than the approximately 650-donor mean. Because counts were too low, around 17 rarely observed V segments, including chromosome 9 orphons, were left out of the earlier analysis of 500 to 650 of the donors. In a later analysis, several top co-occurrence clusters were reported to appear linked to parvovirus B19, influenza, CMV and Epstein-Barr virus. Because HLA typing was missing for some donors at each locus, association tests included only the typed subset. The cohort was sequenced for TCR beta chains only, and without alpha or paired-chain data the features that could be detected were limited. Broadly in line with IMGT annotations, most TCR beta V segments showed up in productive rearrangements about 90% or about 30% of the time in an earlier analysis of 587 of the donors. A cluster of highly shared sequence variants was judged likely to represent a technical artifact of the sequencing pipeline. In a later analysis, TCR association rates were found to vary across HLA loci, with the most associated TCRs seen for DRB1 alleles and the fewest for HLA-C alleles. Correlated functional status among segregating V segments might be attributable to linkage disequilibrium, but an unknown experimental factor could not be ruled out.

The cohort comprised more than 550 healthy bone marrow donors. At the time of sampling, every cohort member was nominally healthy, though immune exposures that went unrecorded were likely present. The donor was CMV seropositive and was included in the group of about 290 seropositive cohort members. Every donor gave a peripheral blood sample, and the peripheral blood mononuclear cells from that sample were used for TCR beta sequencing. Genomic DNA was extracted from the blood cell samples with the Qiagen DNeasy Blood Extraction Kit. Rearrangement joined TRBV4-2 to TRBJ1-4; the junction holds 9 bases that match TRBD1. Sequences were obtained from PBMCs. The clonotype originates from a young woman in good health and CMV-seropositive. The nucleotide sequence reads as follows: TGTGCCAGCAGCTTAGGGGAATCGGGACAGGGCGAAAAACTGTTTTTT. Its translation is CASSLGESGQGEKLFF.